This T cell receptor beta chain came from a study of beta chain features in type 1 diabetes. Whole-study context: Sorted cells numbering 95 million to 110 million were examined across all samples.

This clone was recorded at least ten times. Antigen unknown. The investigators reverse transcribed all of the isolated RNA, so they sequenced expressed TCRB transcripts. Naive, central memory and regulatory T cell samples produced a mean of about 3.4 million reads. Produced via immunoSEQ multiplex PCR; TCRdb's table is partial and in-frame only. This sample yields some 250,000 clones, of which 14% are seen a single time; around 0.019% belongs to the top ten. Germline assignment: CDR1 SGHDN and CDR2 FVKESK. The V end was cut by 0 bases, the J end by 3 bases, with 3 bases between. CDR3 length: 12 amino acids. Findings of the study overall: The study found moderately but significantly shorter TCRB CDR3s in all four CD4+ subsets of Type 1 diabetes patients. There were fewer insertions and more deletions at the VDJ junctions of type 1 diabetes patients. Comparison showed that naive, central memory and Treg TCRB repertoires appeared more similar among patients than among healthy donors.

The chain links TRBV14 to TRBJ2-7; D unclear. The source of this sequence is a man younger than 40 with type 1 diabetes. Sequences were obtained from naive CD4+ T cells from blood. The CDR3: CASSQDRYEQYF. The DNA of the CDR3 is TGTGCCAGCAGCCAAGATCGCTACGAGCAGTACTTC.